The clone carrying this T cell receptor beta chain was detected a few times. The antigen is not known. The source of the sample is a study of long-term antiretroviral therapy in people with HIV. Whole-study findings and limits: Sampling of blood ran from the mid-2000s to the late 2010s, and older ART regimens were possibly in use. Within the repertoire, clones expanded before ART were dominant at all time points. ART was followed by higher diversity that remained below transplant donor controls.

This was the immunoSEQ v3.0 assay at survey level. The repertoire was sequenced with immunoSEQ multiplex PCR; TCRdb's copy has only in-frame clones and lacks some. The data show over 30,000 clones, 86% seen once. The source material was unsorted PBMCs, sampled 1.2 years after starting antiretroviral therapy. The clonotype comes from a woman between 50 and 59 years old with HIV.

The CDR3 reads CASSYRQGGSYNEQFF. In DNA form, the CDR3 reads TGTGCCAGCAGTTACCGACAGGGGGGGAGCTACAATGAGCAGTTCTTC. V gene TRBV6-6 combines with J gene TRBJ2-1; 9 positions match TRBD1. V lost 2 bases, J lost 3 bases, and 5 bases stayed unmatched. The CDR3 contains 16 residues. Germline V gene lookup returns CDR1 MNHNY and CDR2 SVGAGI (reference sequence).